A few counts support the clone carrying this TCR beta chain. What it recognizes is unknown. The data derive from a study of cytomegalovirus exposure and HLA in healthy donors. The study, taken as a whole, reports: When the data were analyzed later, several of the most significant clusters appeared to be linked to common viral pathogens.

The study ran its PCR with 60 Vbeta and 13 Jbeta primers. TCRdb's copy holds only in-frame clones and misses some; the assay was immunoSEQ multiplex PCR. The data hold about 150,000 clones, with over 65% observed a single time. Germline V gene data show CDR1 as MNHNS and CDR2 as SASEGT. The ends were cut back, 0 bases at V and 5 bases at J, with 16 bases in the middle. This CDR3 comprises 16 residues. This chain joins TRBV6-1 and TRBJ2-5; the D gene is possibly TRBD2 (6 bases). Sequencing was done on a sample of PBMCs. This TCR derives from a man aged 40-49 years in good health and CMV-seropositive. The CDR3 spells CASSEALGGARETQYF. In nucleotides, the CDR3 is TGTGCCAGCAGTGAAGCGCTTGGAGGGGCGCGGGAGACCCAGTACTTC.